The clone carrying this T cell receptor (beta chain) is a singleton in its sample. Germline loops: CDR1 LNHNV, CDR2 YYDKDF (reference sequence). V lost 6 bases, J lost 11 bases, and 16 bases lay in between. CDR3 length: 12 amino acids. This entry comes from a study of shared clonotypes between healthy human individuals. TCRdb's copy holds only in-frame clones and misses some; the assay was immunoSEQ multiplex PCR. The sample carries roughly 1,000,000 clones, 75% to 85% recorded once. The V gene is TRBV15, the J gene TRBJ2-5, with D tentatively TRBD2 (5 bases). The sequence derives from a man between 18 and 35 years old in good health. Some clones in this sample may be carry-over from other donors' samples. Sequencing used memory CD4+ T cells from PBMCs. Regarding subset: CD45RA-negative fraction. The CDR3 region is CATSPRGGEQYF. The CDR3 nucleotides read TGTGCCACCAGTCCTCGGGGTGGTGAGCAGTACTTC.